This T cell receptor beta chain was identified in a study of blood T cell repertoires in COVID-19. Study-wide context: Samples of COVID-19 (acute and convalescent) were obtained from the United States, Italy and Spain. T cells, B-cell-depleted T cells, or PBMCs provided the cDNA or gDNA that served as material.

Only in-frame clones appear in the TCRdb table, and some are missing; sequencing was by immunoSEQ multiplex PCR. Among 9,900 or so clones listed, around 89% were seen once. The junction had 6 bases not matched to a gene; V was cut back by 1 base and J by 2 bases. The length of the CDR3 is 16 residues. Germline CDR1 SGHNT, CDR2 YYREEE (reference sequence). The chain couples TRBV5-4 to TRBJ2-5, with 9 bases aligning to TRBD2. Sample: peripheral blood. The origin of this receptor is a human donor in a cohort sampled during active COVID-19. CDR3 protein: CASSLSGGTLQETQYF. The CDR3 DNA follows: TGTGCCAGCAGCTTGAGCGGGGGGACCTTACAAGAGACCCAGTACTTC.